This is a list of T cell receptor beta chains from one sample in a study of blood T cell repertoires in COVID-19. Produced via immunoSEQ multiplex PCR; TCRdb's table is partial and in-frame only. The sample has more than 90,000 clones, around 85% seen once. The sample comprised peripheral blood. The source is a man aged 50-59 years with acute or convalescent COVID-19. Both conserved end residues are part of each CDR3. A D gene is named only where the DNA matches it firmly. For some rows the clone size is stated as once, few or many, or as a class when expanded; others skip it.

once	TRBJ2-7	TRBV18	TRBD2	TGTGCCAGCTCCCTTAGCGGGGGTTCCTCCTACGAGCAGTACTTC	CASSLSGGSSYEQYF
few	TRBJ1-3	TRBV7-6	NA	TGTGCCAGCAGCTTAACAGGAGGGAGTGGAAACACCATATATTTT	CASSLTGGSGNTIYF
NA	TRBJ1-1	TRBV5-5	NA	TGTGCCAGCAGCATACAGGGGAACACTGAAGCTTTCTTT	CASSIQGNTEAFF
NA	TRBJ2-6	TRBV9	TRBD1	TGTGCCAGCAGCGCCAGACAGGGATTCTCTGGGGCCAACGTCCTGACTTTC	CASSARQGFSGANVLTF
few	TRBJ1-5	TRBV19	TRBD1	TGTGCCAGTAGTATGGGGACAGTCAGCAATCAGCCCCAGCATTTT	CASSMGTVSNQPQHF
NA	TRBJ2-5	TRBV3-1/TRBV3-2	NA	TGTGCCAGCAGCCACCGGGGGGCAGAGACCCAGTACTTC	CASSHRGAETQYF
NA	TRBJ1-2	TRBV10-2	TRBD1	TGCGCCAGCAGTGAGGTATCCGGGACAGGGGCCACTAACTATGGCTACACCTTC	CASSEVSGTGATNYGYTF
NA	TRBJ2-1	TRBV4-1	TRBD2	TGCGCCAGCAGCCAAGTGAGGCTAGCGGTCTACAATGAGCAGTTCTTC	CASSQVRLAVYNEQFF
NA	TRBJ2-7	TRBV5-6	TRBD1	TGTGCCAGCAGCCCCCGGTTTGGGACAGGCTCCTACGAGCAGTACTTC	CASSPRFGTGSYEQYF
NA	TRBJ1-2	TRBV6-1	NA	TGTGCCAGCAGTGAACCAGGGATCCTAAACTATGGCTACACCTTC	CASSEPGILNYGYTF
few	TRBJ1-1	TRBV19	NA	TGTGCCAGTAGTATAGGGAGAACTCAGAACACTGAAGCTTTCTTT	CASSIGRTQNTEAFF
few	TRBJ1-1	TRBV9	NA	TGTGCCAGCAGCGTAGGGCAGGGCGACACTGAAGCTTTCTTT	CASSVGQGDTEAFF
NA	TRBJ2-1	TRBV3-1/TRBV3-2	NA	TGTGCCAGCAGCCAAGATACTAGCTCCTACAATGAGCAGTTCTTC	CASSQDTSSYNEQFF
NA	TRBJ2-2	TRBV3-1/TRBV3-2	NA	TGTGCCAGCAGCCAAGGATTCGGGGTCTCGACCGGGGAGCTGTTTTTT	CASSQGFGVSTGELFF
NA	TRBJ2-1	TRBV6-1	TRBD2	TGTGCCAGCAGTGATAGCGGGAGGAGTTTAACTCCCAAGTTCTTC	CASSDSGRSLTPKFF
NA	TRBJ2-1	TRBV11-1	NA	TGTGCCAGCAGCTTAGATAGTCATAATGAGCAGTTCTTC	CASSLDSHNEQFF
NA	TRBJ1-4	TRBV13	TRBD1	TGTGCCAGCTCCCAACAGAAGGGGGCAAATGAAAAACTGTTTTTT	CASSQQKGANEKLFF
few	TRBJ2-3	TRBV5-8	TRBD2	TGTGCCAGCAGCACTGGACTAGCCACCACAGATACGCAGTATTTT	CASSTGLATTDTQYF
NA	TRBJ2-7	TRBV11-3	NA	TGTGCCAGCGGCCAGGGACACCCAGCCTACGAGCAGTACTTC	CASGQGHPAYEQYF
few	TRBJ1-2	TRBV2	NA	TGTGCCAGCACCAGAGAAATAGCCTATGGCTACACCTTC	CASTREIAYGYTF
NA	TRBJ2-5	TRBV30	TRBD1	TGTGCCTGGAAAGGGGGCCGAGAGACCCAGTACTTC	CAWKGGRETQYF
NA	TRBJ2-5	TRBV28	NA	TGTGCCAGCAGTTCCCGGGACATCCAAGAGACCCAGTACTTC	CASSSRDIQETQYF
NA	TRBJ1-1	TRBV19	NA	TGTGCCAGTAGTATATTTTCCGGGGAAACTGAAGCTTTCTTT	CASSIFSGETEAFF
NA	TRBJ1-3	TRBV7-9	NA	TGTGCCAGCAGCCCCGGGACTGGAAACACCATATATTTT	CASSPGTGNTIYF
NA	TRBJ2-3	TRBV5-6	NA	TGTGCCAGCAGCTTGGACAGTACCACAGATACGCAGTATTTT	CASSLDSTTDTQYF
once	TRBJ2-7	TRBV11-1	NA	TGTGCCAGCAGCTTAGGCCGCGACTACGAGCAGTACTTC	CASSLGRDYEQYF
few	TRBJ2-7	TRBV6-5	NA	TGTGCCAGCAGCCCGACCCCGGCGGGGCGAGAGCAGTACTTC	CASSPTPAGREQYF
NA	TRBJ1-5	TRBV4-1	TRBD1	TGCGCCAGCAGCCAAGGGGGGACAGTCTTTTATAGCAATCAGCCCCAGCATTTT	CASSQGGTVFYSNQPQHF
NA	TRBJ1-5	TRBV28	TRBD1	TGTGCCAGCAGTCATGGGACAGGGGGTTATAGCAATCAGCCCCAGCATTTT	CASSHGTGGYSNQPQHF
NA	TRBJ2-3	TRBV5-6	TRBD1	TGTGCCAGCAGCTTTCCGGGACAGGGAGGCACAGATACGCAGTATTTT	CASSFPGQGGTDTQYF
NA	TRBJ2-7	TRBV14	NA	TGTGCCAGCAGCCAGGTGGCGGGTGCCACCTACGAGCAGTACTTC	CASSQVAGATYEQYF
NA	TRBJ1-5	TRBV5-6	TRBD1	TGTGCCAGCAGCAGAGCCGGGACAGAGTTTTATAGCAATCAGCCCCAGCATTTT	CASSRAGTEFYSNQPQHF
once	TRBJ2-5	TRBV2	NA	TGTGCCAGCAGTGCCGGTCATCACCCCCAAGAGACCCAGTACTTC	CASSAGHHPQETQYF
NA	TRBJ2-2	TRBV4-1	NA	TGCGCCAGCAGCCAAGAAGGTAGCATGGCGAACACCGGGGAGCTGTTTTTT	CASSQEGSMANTGELFF
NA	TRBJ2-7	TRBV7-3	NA	TGTGCCAGCAGCTTATATTACGGCTACGAGCAGTACTTC	CASSLYYGYEQYF
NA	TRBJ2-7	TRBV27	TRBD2	TGTGCCAGCAGTCGGACTAGCGGGAGGGGCGAGCAGTACTTC	CASSRTSGRGEQYF
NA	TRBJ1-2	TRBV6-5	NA	TGTGCCAGCAGTTACTCTGGGGGGTTCGATGGCTACACCTTC	CASSYSGGFDGYTF
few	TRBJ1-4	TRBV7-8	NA	TGTGCCAGCAGCTTAGGGTTCGGCGGGCCGAATGAAAAACTGTTTTTT	CASSLGFGGPNEKLFF
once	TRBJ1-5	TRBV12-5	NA	TGTGCTAGTGGTTTGCTCTCGGGGGGAAATCAGCCCCAGCATTTT	CASGLLSGGNQPQHF
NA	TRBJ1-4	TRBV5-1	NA	TGCGCCAGCAGCTTGGCCTTCGGCTCCGGGGATGAAAAACTGTTTTTT	CASSLAFGSGDEKLFF
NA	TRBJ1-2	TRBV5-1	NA	TGCGCCAGCACCATGACAGTTCAGAATGGCTACACCTTC	CASTMTVQNGYTF
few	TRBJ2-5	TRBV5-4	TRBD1	TGTGCCAGCAGCAACGAGGACAGGGGGGAGACCCAGTACTTC	CASSNEDRGETQYF
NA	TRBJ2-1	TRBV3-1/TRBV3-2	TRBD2	TGTGCCAGCAGCCAGGGGGGTCTACGGGCGGGGGTTTTGGATGAGCAGTTCTTC	CASSQGGLRAGVLDEQFF
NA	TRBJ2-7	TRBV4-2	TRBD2	TGTGCCAGCAGCCAAGGGCCGGGACTAGCGGGGACTCACGAGCAGTACTTC	CASSQGPGLAGTHEQYF
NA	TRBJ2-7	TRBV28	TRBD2	TGTGCCAGCAGTCCACGGGACTACCCGAGAGTTCGTCGCGAGCAGTACTTC	CASSPRDYPRVRREQYF
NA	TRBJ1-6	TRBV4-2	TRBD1	TGTGCCAGCAGCCAAGACGCAGGGGGTATTAATTCACCCCTCCACTTT	CASSQDAGGINSPLHF
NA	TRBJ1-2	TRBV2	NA	TGTGCCAGCAGTACAGGATATGGCTACACCTTC	CASSTGYGYTF
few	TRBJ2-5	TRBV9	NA	TGTGCCAGCAGCGCAACGACGGGACAAGAGACCCAGTACTTC	CASSATTGQETQYF
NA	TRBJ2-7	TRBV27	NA	TGTGCCAGCAGTTCCCCTCTTAGCAGAAGGGGTTACGAGCAGTACTTC	CASSSPLSRRGYEQYF
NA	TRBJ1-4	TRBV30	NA	TGTGCCTGGAGTCGGAGGGGTTGGGAAAAACTGTTTTTT	CAWSRRGWEKLFF
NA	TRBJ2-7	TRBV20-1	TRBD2	TGCAGTGCTAGTTCCCTAGCGGCAAGCTCCTACGAGCAGTACTTC	CSASSLAASSYEQYF
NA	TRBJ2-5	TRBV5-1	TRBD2	TGCGCCAGCAGCTTGGGTCCAGCGGGAGGGCAAGAGACCCAGTACTTC	CASSLGPAGGQETQYF
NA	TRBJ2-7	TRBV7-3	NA	TGTGCCAGCAGCTTATTGCTCTCGTCCCTCATGGGACGGGAGCCTTGTTACGAGCAGTACTTC	CASSLLLSSLMGREPCYEQYF
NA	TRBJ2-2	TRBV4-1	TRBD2	TGCGCCAGTTCCCGAGGGAGGGCCACCGGGGAGCTGTTTTTT	CASSRGRATGELFF
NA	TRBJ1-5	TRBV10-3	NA	TGTGCCATCAGTCGGGAGGATCAGCAGCCCCAGCATTTT	CAISREDQQPQHF
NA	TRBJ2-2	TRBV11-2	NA	TGTGCCAGCAGCTTAGTCCCAGGTACCGGGGAGCTGTTTTTT	CASSLVPGTGELFF
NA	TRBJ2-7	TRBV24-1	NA	TGTGCCACCAGTGATGCGGGGACCTACGAGCAGTACTTC	CATSDAGTYEQYF
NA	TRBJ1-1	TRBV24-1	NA	TGTGCCACCAGTGATACTACAGGGCGGACTGAAGCTTTCTTT	CATSDTTGRTEAFF
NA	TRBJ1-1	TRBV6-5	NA	TGTGCCAGCATACCGGGACATTTGAACACTGAAGCTTTCTTT	CASIPGHLNTEAFF